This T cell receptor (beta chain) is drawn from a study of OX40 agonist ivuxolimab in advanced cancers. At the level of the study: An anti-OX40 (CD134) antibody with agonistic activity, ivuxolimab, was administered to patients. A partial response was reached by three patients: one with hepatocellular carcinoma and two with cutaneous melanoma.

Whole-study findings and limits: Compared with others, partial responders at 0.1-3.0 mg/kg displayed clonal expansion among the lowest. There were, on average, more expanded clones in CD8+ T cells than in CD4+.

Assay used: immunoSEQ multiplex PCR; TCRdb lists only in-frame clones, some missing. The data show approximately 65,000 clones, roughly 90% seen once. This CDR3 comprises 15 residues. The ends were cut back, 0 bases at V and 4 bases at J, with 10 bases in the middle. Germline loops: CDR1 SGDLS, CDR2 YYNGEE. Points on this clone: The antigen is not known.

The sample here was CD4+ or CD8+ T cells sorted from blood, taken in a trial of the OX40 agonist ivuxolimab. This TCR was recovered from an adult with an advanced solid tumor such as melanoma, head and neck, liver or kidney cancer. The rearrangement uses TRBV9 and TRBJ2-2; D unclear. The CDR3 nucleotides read TGTGCCAGCAGCGTAGGTGTGGCGAGCACCGGGGAGCTGTTTTTT. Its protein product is CASSVGVASTGELFF. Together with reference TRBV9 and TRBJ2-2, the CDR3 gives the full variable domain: DSGVTQTPKHLITATGQRVTLRCSPRSGDLSVYWYQQSLDQGLQFLIQYYNGEERAKGNILERFSAQQFPDLHSELNLSSLELGDSALYFCASSVGVASTGELFFGEGSRLTVL.